Here is one T cell receptor (beta chain) with its context. This sample stems from a study of T cell changes during pregnancy in multiple sclerosis. This CDR3 spans 14 amino acids. Germline-derived CDR1 and CDR2 are MNHNS and SASEGT. Losses at the gene ends were 10 bases for V and 0 bases for J; bases not matched to a gene: 7. Assay used: immunoSEQ multiplex PCR; TCRdb lists only in-frame clones, some missing. The data hold 90,000 or so clones, with about nine tenths observed a single time. This TCR was recovered from a female donor in good health, serving as a control in a pregnancy study. Some clones in this sample may be carry-over from other donors' samples. The sequencing used PBMCs, collected in the first trimester of pregnancy. This sequence joins TRBV6-1 and TRBJ2-3, with 7 bases that match TRBD1. CDR3 DNA: TGTGCCACCAACAGGGGTCTTAGCACAGATACGCAGTATTTT. This codes for CATNRGLSTDTQYF.